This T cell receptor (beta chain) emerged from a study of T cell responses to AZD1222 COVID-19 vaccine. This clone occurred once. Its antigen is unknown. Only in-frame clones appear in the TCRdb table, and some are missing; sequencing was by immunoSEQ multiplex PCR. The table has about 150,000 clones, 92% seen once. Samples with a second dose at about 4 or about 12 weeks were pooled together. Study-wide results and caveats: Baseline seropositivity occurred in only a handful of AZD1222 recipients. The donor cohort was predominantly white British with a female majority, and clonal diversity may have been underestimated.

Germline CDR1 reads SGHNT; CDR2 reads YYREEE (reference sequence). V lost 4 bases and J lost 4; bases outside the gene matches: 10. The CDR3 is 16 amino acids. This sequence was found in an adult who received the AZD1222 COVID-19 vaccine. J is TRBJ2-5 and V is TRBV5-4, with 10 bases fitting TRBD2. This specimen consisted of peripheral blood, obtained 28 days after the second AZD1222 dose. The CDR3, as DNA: TGTGCCAGCAGCCCGGCAGCGGGAGGGCCAGGAGAGACCCAGTACTTC. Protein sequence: CASSPAAGGPGETQYF. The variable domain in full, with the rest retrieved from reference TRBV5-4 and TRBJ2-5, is ETGVTQSPTHLIKTRGQQVTLRCSSQSGHNTVSWYQQALGQGPQFIFQYYREEENGRGNFPPRFSGLQFPNYSSELNVNALELDDSALYLCASSPAAGGPGETQYFGPGTRLLVL.